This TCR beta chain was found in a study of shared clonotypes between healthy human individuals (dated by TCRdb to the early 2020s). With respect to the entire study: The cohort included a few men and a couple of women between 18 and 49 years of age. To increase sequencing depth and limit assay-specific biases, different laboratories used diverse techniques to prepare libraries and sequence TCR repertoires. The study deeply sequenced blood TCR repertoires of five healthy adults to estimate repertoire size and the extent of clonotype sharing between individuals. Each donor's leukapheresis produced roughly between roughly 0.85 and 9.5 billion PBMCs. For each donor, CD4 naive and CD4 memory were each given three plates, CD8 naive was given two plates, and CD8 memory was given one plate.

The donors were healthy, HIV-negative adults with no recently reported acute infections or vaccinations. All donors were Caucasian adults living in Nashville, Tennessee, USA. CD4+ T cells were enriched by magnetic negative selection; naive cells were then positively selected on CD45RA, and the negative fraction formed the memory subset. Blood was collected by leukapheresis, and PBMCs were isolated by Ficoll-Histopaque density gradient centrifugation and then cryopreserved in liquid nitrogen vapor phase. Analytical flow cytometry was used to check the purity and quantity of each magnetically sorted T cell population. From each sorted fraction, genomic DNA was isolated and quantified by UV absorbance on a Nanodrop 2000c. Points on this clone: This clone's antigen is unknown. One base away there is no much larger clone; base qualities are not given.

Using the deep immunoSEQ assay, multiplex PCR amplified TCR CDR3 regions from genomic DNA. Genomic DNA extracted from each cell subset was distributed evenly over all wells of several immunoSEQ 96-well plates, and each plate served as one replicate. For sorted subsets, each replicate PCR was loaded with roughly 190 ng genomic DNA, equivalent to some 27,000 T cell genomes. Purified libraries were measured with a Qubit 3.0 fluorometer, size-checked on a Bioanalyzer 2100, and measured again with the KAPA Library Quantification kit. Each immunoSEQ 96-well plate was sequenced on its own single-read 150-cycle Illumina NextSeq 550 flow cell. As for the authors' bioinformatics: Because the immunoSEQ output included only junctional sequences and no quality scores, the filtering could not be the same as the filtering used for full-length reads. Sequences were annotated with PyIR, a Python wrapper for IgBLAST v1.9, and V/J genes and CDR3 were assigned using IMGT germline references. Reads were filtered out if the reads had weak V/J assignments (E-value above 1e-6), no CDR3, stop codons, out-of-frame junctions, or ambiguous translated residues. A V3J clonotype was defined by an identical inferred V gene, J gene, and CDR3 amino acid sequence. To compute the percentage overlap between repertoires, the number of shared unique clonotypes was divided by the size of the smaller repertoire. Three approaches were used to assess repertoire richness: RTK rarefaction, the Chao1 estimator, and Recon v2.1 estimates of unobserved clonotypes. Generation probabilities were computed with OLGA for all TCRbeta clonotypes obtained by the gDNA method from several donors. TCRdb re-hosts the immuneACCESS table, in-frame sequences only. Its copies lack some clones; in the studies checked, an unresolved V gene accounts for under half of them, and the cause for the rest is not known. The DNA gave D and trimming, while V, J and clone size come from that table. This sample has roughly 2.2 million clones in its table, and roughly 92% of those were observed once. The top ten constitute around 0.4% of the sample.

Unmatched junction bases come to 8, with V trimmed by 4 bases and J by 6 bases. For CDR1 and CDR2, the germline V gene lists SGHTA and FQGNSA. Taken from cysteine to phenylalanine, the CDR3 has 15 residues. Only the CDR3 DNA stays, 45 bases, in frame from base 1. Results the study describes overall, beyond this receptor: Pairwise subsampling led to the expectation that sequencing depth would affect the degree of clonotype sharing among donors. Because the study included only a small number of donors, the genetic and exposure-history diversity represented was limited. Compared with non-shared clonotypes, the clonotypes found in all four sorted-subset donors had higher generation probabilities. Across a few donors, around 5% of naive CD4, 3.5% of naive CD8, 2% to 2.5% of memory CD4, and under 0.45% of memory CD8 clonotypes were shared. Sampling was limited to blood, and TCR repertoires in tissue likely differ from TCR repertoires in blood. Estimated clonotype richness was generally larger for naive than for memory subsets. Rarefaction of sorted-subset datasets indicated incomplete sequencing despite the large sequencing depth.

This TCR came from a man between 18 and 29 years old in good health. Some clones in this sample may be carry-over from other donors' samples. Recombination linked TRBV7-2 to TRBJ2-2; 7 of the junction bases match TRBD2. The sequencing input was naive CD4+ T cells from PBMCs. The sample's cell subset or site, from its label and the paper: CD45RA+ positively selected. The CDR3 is CASSSFGTSAGELFF. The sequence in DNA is TGTGCCAGCAGCTCCTTTGGTACTAGCGCCGGGGAGCTGTTTTTT. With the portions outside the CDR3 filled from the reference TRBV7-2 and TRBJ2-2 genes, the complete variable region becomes GAGVSQSPSNKVTEKGKDVELRCDPISGHTALYWYRQSLGQGLEFLIYFQGNSAPDKSGLPSDRFSAERTGGSVSTLTIQRTQQEDSAVYLCASSSFGTSAGELFFGEGSRLTVL.